This T cell receptor beta chain was observed in a study of shared clonotypes between healthy human individuals. Clones were sequenced by immunoSEQ multiplex PCR, and TCRdb holds only the in-frame ones, with some missing. This sample has some 2.1 million clones; roughly 94% occur once, and the top ten carry roughly 0.13%. J was trimmed by 2 bases and V by 5 bases; bases with no gene match: 10. This CDR3 region has 16 residues. Germline lookup yields CDR1 SGHRS and CDR2 YFSETQ. Sample: naive CD4+ T cells sorted from blood. Subset of the sample: CD45RA+ positively selected. This receptor was obtained from a man aged 18 to 35 in good health. The chain couples TRBV5-1 to TRBJ2-7, with 10 nucleotides matching TRBD2. DNA for the CDR3: TGCGCCAGCAGTGTGCAACCTAGCGGGAGTACCTACGAGCAGTACTTC. Its protein product is CASSVQPSGSTYEQYF.